This T cell receptor beta chain was sequenced for a study of T cells in Graves' hyperthyroidism and ophthalmopathy. What was amplified from RNA transcripts were TCR beta CDR3 regions. Carried out on the TCR CDR3, a first-round RT-PCR used the HTBI primer set. A single record per CDR3 protein comes from TCRdb applying MiXCR to the multiplex PCR reads. The data show hundreds of thousands of distinct CDR3 sequences, roughly a quarter seen once. There are many counts of this clonotype. V gave up 1 base and J gave up 6 bases, with 16 bases separating them. CDR1 and CDR2 (germline): SGHDN, FVKESK. The CDR3 is 15 amino acids.

Source material: blood. The chain has TRBV14 and TRBJ2-7; D is uncertain. This receptor was identified in a woman younger than 45 with Graves' ophthalmopathy. In DNA, the CDR3 is TGTGCCAGCAGCCAAGGTTCCTCTGGACGCATCGAGCAGTACTTC. Translating it yields CASSQGSSGRIEQYF.